This T cell receptor (beta chain) is drawn from a study of identical twins. This clonotype was counted between two and nine times. Antigen: not known. Study-wide results and limits: Out-of-frame alpha sequences that twins shared showed excess low generation probability. The models systematically underestimated how much out-of-frame TCR alpha was shared in monozygotic twins.

The V and J ends lost 6 bases and 6 bases respectively, with 18 bases between them. The CDR3 totals 14 residues. Looked up from germline, CDR1 is SQVTM and CDR2 is ANQGSEA. MiXCR was run by TCRdb on the 5' RACE reads, yielding one entry per CDR3 protein. Here the sample spans 500,000 to 550,000 distinct CDR3 sequences, around 20% being singletons. The data were also submitted as part of a second study, on yellow fever vaccine responses in identical twins.

This receptor was obtained from a woman younger than 35 in good health. The specimen sequenced was CD4+ T cells sorted from blood. This chain uses TRBV29-1 with TRBJ2-1; TRBD2 is a possible D gene (7 bases). The CDR3 loop is CSVRGGDVGNEQFF. The DNA of the CDR3 is TGCAGCGTCCGAGGGGGGGACGTCGGCAATGAGCAGTTCTTC.